This TCR beta chain stems from a study of technical replicates of blood from a few donors. Generated by immunoSEQ multiplex PCR, the TCRdb table keeps only in-frame clones and is missing some. The table has more than 75,000 clones, 96% seen once. The source is a human donor in good health. The sample consisted of T cells isolated from PBMCs.

The CDR3 DNA reads TGCGCCAGCAGCCAAGAAACTACAGGCGGCTACACCTTC. It encodes CASSQETTGGYTF. The gene calls are TRBV4-1 and TRBJ1-2; the D gene is possibly TRBD1 (5 bases). CDR1 MGHRA and CDR2 YSYEKL come from the germline V gene. This CDR3 is built from 13 residues. Trimming pared 0 bases from V and 8 bases from J, leaving 10 bases between.